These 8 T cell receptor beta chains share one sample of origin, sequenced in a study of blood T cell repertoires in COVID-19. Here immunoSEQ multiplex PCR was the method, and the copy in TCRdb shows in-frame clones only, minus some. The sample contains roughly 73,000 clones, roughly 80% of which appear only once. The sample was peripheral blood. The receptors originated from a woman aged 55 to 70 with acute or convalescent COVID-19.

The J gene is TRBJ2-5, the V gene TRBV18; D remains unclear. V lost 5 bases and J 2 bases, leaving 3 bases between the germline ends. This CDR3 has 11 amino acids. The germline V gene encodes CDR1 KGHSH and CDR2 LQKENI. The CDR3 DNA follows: TGTGCCAGCTCAACTCAAGAGACCCAGTACTTC. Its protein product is CASSTQETQYF.

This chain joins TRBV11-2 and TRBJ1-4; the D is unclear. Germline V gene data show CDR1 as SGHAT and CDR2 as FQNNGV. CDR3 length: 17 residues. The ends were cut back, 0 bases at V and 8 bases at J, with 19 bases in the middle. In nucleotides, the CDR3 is TGTGCCAGCAGCTTAGATGCGCGGGCCCTCGGTGGGGAAAAACTGTTTTTT. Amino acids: CASSLDARALGGEKLFF.

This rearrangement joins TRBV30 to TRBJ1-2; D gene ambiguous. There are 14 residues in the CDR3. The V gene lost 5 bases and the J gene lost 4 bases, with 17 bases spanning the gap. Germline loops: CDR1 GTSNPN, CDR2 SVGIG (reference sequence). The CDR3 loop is CAWHPYGGGYGYTF. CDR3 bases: TGTGCCTGGCACCCCTACGGTGGTGGCTATGGCTACACCTTC. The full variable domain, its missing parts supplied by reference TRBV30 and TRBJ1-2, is SQTIHQWPATLVQPVGSPLSLECTVEGTSNPNLYWYRQAAGRGLQLLFYSVGIGQISSEVPQNLSASRPQDRQFILSSKKLLLSDSGFYLCAWHPYGGGYGYTFGSGTRLTVV.

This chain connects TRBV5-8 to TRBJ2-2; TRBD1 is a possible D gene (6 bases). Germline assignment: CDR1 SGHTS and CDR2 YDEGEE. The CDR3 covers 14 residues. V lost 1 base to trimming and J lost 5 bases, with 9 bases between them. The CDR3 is CASSLPGVTGELFF. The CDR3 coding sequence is TGTGCCAGCAGCTTGCCAGGGGTTACCGGGGAGCTGTTTTTT. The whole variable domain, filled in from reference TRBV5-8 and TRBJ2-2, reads EAGVTQSPTHLIKTRGQQATLRCSPISGHTSVYWYQQALGLGLQFLLWYDEGEERNRGNFPPRFSGRQFPNYSSELNVNALELEDSALYLCASSLPGVTGELFFGEGSRLTVL.

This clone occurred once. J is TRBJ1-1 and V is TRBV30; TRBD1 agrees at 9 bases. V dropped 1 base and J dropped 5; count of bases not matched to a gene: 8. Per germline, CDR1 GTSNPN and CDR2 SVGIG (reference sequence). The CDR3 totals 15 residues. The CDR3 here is CAWSEDRGRGTEAFF. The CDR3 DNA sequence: TGTGCCTGGAGTGAAGACAGGGGGAGGGGGACTGAAGCTTTCTTT. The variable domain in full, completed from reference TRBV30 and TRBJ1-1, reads SQTIHQWPATLVQPVGSPLSLECTVEGTSNPNLYWYRQAAGRGLQLLFYSVGIGQISSEVPQNLSASRPQDRQFILSSKKLLLSDSGFYLCAWSEDRGRGTEAFFGQGTRLTVV.

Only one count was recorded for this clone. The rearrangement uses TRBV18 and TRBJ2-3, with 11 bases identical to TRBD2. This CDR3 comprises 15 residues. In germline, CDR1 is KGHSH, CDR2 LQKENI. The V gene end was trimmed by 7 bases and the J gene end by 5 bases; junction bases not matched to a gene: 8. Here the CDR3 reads CASYYRGLAEDTQYF. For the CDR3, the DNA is TGTGCCAGCTACTACCGGGGACTAGCGGAAGATACGCAGTATTTT.

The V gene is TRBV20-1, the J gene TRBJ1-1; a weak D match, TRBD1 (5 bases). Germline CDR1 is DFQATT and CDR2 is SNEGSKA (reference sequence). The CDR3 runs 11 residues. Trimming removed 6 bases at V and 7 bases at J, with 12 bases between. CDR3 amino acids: CSAENQGEAFF. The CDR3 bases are TGCAGTGCGGAGAACCAGGGTGAAGCTTTCTTT.

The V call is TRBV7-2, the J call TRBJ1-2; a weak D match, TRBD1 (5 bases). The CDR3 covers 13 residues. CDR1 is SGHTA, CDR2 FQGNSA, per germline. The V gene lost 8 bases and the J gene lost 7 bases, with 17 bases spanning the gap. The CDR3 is CASGLGGLGGYTF. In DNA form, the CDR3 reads TGTGCCAGCGGGCTCGGGGGTCTAGGTGGCTACACCTTC.